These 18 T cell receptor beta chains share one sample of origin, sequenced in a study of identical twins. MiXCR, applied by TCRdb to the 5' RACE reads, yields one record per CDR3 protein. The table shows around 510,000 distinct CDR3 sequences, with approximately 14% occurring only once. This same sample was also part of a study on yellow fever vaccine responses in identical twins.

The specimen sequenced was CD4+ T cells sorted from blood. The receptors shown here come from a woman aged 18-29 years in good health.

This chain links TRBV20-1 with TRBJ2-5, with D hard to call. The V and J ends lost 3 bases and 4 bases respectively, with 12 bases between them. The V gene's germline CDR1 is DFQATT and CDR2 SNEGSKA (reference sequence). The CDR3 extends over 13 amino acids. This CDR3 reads CSASPFTGETQYF. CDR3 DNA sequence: TGCAGTGCTAGCCCTTTTACCGGAGAGACCCAGTACTTC.

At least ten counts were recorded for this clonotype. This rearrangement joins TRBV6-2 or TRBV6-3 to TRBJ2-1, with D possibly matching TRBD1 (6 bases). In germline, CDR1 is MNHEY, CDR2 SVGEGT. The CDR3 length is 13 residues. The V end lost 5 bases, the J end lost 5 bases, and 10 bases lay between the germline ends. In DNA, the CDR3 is TGTGCCAGCAGTCGCCGACAGGACAATGAGCAGTTCTTC. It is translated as CASSRRQDNEQFF.

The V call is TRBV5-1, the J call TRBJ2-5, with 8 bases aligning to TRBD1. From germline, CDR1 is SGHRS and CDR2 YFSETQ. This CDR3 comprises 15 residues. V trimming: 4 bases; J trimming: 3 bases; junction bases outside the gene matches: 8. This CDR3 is CASSILGTGEETQYF. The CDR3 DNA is TGCGCCAGCAGCATCCTCGGGACAGGCGAAGAGACCCAGTACTTC.

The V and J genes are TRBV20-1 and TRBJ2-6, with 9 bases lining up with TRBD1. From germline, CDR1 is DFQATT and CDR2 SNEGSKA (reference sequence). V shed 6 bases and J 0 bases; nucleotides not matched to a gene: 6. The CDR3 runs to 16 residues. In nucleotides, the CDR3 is TGCAGTGCCCCGGGACAGGGTTTCTCTGGGGCCAACGTCCTGACTTTC. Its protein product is CSAPGQGFSGANVLTF.

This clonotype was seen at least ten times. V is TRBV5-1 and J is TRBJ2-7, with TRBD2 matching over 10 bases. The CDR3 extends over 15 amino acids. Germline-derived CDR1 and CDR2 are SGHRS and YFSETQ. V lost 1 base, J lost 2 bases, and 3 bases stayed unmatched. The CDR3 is CASSLQLAGPYEQYF. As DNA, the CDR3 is TGCGCCAGCAGCTTGCAACTAGCGGGGCCCTACGAGCAGTACTTC.

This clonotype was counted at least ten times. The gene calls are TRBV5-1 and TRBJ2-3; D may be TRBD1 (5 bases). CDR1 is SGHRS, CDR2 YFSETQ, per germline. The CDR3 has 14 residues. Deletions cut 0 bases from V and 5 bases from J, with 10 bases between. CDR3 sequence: CASSLAAGIDTQYF. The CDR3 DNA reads TGCGCCAGCAGCTTGGCGGCAGGGATAGATACGCAGTATTTT.

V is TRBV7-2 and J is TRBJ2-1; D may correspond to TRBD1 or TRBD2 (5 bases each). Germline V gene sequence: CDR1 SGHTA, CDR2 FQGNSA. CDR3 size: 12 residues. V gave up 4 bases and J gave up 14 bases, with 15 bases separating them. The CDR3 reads CASSSGPSAEFF. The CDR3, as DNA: TGTGCCAGCAGCTCGGGGCCCTCCGCGGAGTTCTTC.

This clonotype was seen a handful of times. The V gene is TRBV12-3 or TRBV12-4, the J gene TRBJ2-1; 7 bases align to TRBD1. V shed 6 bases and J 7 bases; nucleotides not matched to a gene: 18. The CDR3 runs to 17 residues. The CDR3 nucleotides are TGTGCCAGCAGGTATACTATCGGCAAGGGGGCGGTAAATGAGCAGTTCTTC. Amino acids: CASRYTIGKGAVNEQFF.

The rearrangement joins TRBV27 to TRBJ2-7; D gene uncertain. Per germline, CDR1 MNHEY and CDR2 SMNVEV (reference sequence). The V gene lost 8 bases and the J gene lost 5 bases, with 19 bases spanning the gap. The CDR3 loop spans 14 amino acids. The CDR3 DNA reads TGTGCCAGCCATACGCTGGGTGTTCCAGACGAGCAGTACTTC. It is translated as CASHTLGVPDEQYF.

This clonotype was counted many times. The CDR3 DNA is TGTGCCAGCAGCCTCGGGACAGTCACAGATACGCAGTATTTT. It yields the protein CASSLGTVTDTQYF. The chain joins TRBV6-2 or TRBV6-3 to TRBJ2-3, with 7 bases aligning to TRBD1. CDR1 is MNHEY and CDR2 is SVGEGT in the germline V gene. The CDR3 runs to 14 residues. The junction had 5 bases not matched to a gene; V was cut back by 6 bases and J by 2 bases.

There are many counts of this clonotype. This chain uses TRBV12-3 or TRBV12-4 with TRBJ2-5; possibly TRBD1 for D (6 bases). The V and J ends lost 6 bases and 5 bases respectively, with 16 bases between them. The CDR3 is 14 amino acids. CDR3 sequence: CASRHQGYGETQYF. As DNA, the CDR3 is TGTGCCAGCAGGCACCAGGGGTATGGCGAGACCCAGTACTTC.

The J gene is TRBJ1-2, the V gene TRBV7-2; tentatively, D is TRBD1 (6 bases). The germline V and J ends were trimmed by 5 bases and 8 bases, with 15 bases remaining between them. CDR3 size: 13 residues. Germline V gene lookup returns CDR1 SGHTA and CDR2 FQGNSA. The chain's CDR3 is CASSHRGGLGYTF. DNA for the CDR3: TGTGCCAGCAGCCACAGAGGGGGGTTGGGCTACACCTTC.

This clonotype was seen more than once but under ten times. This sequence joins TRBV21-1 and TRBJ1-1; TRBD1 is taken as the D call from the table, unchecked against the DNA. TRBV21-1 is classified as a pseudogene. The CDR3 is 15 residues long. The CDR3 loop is CASSERPGGNTEAFF. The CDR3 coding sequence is TGTGCCAGCAGCGAGCGACCAGGGGGGAACACTGAAGCTTTCTTT.

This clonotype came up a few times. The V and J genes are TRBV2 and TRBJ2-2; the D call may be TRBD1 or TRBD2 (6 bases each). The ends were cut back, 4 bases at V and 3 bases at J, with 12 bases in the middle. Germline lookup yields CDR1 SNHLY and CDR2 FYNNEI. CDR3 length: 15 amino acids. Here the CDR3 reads CASSVRGRDTGELFF. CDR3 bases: TGTGCCAGCAGTGTTCGGGGGCGCGACACCGGGGAGCTGTTTTTT.

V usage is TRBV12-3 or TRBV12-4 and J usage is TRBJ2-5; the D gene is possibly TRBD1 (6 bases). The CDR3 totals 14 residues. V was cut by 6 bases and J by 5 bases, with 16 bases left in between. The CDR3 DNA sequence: TGTGCCAGCAGGCGTACAGGGTCGGGGGAGACCCAGTACTTC. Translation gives CASRRTGSGETQYF.

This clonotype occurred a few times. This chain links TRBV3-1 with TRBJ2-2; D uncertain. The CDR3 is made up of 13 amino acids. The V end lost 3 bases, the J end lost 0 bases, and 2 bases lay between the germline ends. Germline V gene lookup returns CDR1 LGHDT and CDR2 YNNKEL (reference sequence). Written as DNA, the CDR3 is TGTGCCAGCAGCCAGACGAACACCGGGGAGCTGTTTTTT. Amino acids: CASSQTNTGELFF.

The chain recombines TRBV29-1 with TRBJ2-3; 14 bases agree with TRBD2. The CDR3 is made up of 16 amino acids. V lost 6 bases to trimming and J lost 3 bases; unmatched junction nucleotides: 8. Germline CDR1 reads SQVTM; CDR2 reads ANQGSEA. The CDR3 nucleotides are TGCAGCGTCCGGGGGACTAGCGGGGGCGGGACAGATACGCAGTATTTT. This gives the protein CSVRGTSGGGTDTQYF.

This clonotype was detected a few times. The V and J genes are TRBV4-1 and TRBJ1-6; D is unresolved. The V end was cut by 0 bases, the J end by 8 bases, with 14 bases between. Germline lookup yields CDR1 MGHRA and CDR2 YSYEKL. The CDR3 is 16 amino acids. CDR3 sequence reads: CASSQDGPPVHSPLHF. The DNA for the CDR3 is TGCGCCAGCAGCCAAGATGGGCCGCCCGTCCATTCACCCCTCCACTTT.